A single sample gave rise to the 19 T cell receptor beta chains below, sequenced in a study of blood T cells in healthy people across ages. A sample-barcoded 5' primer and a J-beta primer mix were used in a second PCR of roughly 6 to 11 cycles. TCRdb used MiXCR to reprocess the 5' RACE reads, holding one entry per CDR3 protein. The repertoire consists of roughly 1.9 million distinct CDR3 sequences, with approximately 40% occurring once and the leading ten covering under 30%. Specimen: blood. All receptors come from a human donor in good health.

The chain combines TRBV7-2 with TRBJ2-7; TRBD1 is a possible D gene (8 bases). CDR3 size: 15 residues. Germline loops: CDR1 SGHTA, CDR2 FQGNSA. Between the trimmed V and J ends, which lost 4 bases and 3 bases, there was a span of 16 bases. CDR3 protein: CASSSNRGGYYEQYF. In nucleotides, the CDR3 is TGTGCCAGCAGCTCGAACAGGGGGGGTTACTACGAGCAGTACTTC.

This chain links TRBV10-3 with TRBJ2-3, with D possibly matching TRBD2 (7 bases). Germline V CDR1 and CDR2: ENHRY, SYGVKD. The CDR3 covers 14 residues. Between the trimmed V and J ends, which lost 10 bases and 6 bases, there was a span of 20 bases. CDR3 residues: CATLGGEGVDTQYF. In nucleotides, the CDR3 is TGTGCCACCCTAGGGGGGGAAGGGGTGGATACGCAGTATTTT.

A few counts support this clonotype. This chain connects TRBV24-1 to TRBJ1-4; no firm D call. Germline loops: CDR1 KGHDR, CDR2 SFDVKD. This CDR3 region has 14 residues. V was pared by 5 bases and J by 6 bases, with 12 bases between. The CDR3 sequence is CATSGAASDEKLFF. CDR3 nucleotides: TGTGCCACCAGTGGGGCAGCCTCAGATGAAAAACTGTTTTTT.

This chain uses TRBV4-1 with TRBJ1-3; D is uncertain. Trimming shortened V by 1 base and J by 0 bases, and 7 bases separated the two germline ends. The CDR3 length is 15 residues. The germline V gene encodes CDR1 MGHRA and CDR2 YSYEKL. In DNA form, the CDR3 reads TGCGCCAGCAGCCAAGTGGGCAACTCTGGAAACACCATATATTTT. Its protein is CASSQVGNSGNTIYF.

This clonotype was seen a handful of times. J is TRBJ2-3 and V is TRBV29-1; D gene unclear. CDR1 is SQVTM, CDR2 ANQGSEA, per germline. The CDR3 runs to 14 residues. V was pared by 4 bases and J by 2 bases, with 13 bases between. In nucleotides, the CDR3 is TGCAGCGTTGGTGCCTCGTATTTCACAGATACGCAGTATTTT. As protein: CSVGASYFTDTQYF.

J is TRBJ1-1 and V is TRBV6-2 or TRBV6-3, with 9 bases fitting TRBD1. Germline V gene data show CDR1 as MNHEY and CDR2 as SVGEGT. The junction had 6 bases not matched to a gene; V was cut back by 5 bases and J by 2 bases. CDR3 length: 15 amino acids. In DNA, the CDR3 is TGTGCCAGCAGTCGATGGGACAGGGACAACACTGAAGCTTTCTTT. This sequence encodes CASSRWDRDNTEAFF.

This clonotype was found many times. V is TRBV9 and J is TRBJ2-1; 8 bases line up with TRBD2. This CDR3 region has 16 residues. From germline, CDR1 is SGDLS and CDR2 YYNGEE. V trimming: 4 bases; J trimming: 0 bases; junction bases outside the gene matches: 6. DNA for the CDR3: TGTGCCAGCAGCCCCCGGGGGGGCCACTCCTACAATGAGCAGTTCTTC. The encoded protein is CASSPRGGHSYNEQFF.

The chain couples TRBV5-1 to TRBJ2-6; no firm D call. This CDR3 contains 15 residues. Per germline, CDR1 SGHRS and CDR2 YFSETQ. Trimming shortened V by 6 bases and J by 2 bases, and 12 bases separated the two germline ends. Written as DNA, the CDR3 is TGCGCCAGCACCACCCTAGAAGCTGGGGCCAACGTCCTGACTTTC. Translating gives CASTTLEAGANVLTF.

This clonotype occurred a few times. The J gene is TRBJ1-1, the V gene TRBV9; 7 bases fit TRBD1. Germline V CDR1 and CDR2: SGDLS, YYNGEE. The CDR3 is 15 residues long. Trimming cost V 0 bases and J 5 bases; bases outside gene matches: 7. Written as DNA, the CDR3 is TGTGCCAGCAGCGTAGGACAGGGAATCGGAACTGAAGCTTTCTTT. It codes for CASSVGQGIGTEAFF.

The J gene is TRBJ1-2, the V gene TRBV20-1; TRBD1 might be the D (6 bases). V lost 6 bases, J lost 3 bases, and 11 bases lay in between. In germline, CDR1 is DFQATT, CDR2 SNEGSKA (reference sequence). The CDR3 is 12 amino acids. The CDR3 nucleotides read TGCAGTGCCTTACAGGGTGACTATGGCTACACCTTC. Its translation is CSALQGDYGYTF.

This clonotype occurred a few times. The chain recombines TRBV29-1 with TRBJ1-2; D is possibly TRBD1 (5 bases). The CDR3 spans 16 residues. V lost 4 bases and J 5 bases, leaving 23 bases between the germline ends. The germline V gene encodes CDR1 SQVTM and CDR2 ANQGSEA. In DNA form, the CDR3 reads TGCAGCGTTGTTGGCGGGCAGGTGGGGGAGGAATATGGCTACACCTTC. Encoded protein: CSVVGGQVGEEYGYTF. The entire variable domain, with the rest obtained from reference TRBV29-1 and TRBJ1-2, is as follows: SAVISQKPSRDICQRGTSLTIQCQVDSQVTMMFWYRQQPGQSLTLIATANQGSEATYESGFVIDKFPISRPNLTFSTLTVSNMSPEDSSIYLCSVVGGQVGEEYGYTFGSGTRLTVV.

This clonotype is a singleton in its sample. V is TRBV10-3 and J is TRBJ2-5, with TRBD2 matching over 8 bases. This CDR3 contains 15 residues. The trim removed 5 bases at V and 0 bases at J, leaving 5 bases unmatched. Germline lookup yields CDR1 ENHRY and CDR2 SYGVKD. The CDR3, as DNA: TGTGCCATCAGTCGTACTAGCGGAAACCAAGAGACCCAGTACTTC. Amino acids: CAISRTSGNQETQYF.

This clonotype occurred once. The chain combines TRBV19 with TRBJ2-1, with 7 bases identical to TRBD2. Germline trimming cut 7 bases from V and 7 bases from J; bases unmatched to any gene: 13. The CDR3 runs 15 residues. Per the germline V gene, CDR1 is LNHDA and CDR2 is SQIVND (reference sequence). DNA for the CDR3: TGTGCCAGTAATCCCGAAAGCGGGGTAAAAAATGAGCAGTTCTTC. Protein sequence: CASNPESGVKNEQFF.

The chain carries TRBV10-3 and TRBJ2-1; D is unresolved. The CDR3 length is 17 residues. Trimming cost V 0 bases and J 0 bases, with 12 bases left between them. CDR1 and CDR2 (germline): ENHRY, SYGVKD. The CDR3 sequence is CAISESVERSSYNEQFF. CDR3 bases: TGTGCCATCAGTGAGTCGGTCGAGAGGAGCTCCTACAATGAGCAGTTCTTC.

CDR3 nucleotides: TGCGCCAGCAGCCAAGATGGAGACAGATCCTACGAGCAGTACTTC. Amino acids: CASSQDGDRSYEQYF. The J gene is TRBJ2-7, the V gene TRBV4-3; the D gene is possibly TRBD1 (5 bases). The CDR3 is 15 amino acids. V lost 0 bases to trimming and J lost 1 base, with 10 bases between them. Germline lookup yields CDR1 LGHNA and CDR2 YSLEER.

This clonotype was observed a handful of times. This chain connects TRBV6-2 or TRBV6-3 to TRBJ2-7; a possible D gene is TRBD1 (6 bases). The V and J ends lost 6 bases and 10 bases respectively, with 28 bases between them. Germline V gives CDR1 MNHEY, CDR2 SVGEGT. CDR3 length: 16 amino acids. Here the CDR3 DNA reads TGTGCCAGCAGCTATTCTCTTCGACAGGCAAATCGACGACAGTACTTC. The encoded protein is CASSYSLRQANRRQYF.

CDR3 sequence reads: CASSPGVNTHYEQYF. CDR3 nucleotides: TGTGCCAGCAGCCCAGGGGTCAATACCCACTACGAGCAGTACTTC. The chain links TRBV6-5 to TRBJ2-7; maybe TRBD1 (6 bases). V lost 6 bases and J 3 bases, leaving 18 bases between the germline ends. The CDR3 runs to 15 residues. From germline, CDR1 is MNHEY and CDR2 SVGAGI.

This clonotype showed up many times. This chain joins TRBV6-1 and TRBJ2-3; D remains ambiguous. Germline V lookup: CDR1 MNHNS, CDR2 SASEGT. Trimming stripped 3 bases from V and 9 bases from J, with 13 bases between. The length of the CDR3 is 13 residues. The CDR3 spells CASSEDVERTQYF. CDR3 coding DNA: TGTGCCAGCAGTGAGGATGTTGAGAGGACGCAGTATTTT.

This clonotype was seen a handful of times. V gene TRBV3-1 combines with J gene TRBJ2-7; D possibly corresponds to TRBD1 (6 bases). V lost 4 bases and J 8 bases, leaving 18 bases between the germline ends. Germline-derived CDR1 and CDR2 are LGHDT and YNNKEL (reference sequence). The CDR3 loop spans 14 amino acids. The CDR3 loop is CASSPGQISPQQYF. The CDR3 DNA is TGTGCCAGCAGCCCCGGACAGATTTCTCCCCAGCAGTACTTC.